The 28 T cell receptor beta chains below come from one sample, sequenced in a study of T cell changes during pregnancy in multiple sclerosis. Assay used: immunoSEQ multiplex PCR; TCRdb lists only in-frame clones, some missing. The sample holds 49,000 or so clones; approximately 92% are singletons and the top ten take around 2.1%. Specimen: peripheral blood, collected in the third trimester of pregnancy. The source of these receptors is a female donor with multiple sclerosis, enrolled in a pregnancy study.

The chain is built from TRBV4-1 and TRBJ2-5, with 10 positions matching TRBD2. This CDR3 is 15 amino acids long. Germline V gene lookup returns CDR1 MGHRA and CDR2 YSYEKL. V shed 2 bases, J shed 5 bases, and the junction held 5 bases outside the gene matches. CDR3 bases: TGCGCCAGCAGCCAAACTCCGGGACTAGCGGAGACCCAGTACTTC. It yields the protein CASSQTPGLAETQYF.

The CDR3 loop is CASSRLGLAGGQPGELFF. The CDR3 nucleotides read TGCGCCAGCAGCCGGCTGGGACTAGCGGGAGGGCAACCCGGGGAGCTGTTTTTT. The rearrangement joins TRBV4-1 to TRBJ2-2; TRBD2 aligns across 16 bases. The CDR3 loop spans 18 amino acids. CDR1 MGHRA and CDR2 YSYEKL come from the germline V gene. V lost 4 bases and J lost 6; bases outside the gene matches: 8.

This chain uses TRBV6-1 with TRBJ1-5; 11 nucleotides line up with TRBD1. Germline trimming cut 8 bases from V and 4 bases from J; bases unmatched to any gene: 7. CDR1 is MNHNS, CDR2 SASEGT, per germline. This CDR3 is built from 15 residues. CDR3 DNA sequence: TGTGCCAGCGGGAGGGACAGGGGGGCGAATCAGCCCCAGCATTTT. This sequence encodes CASGRDRGANQPQHF.

V is TRBV19 and J is TRBJ2-1; 8 nucleotides match TRBD2. The length of the CDR3 is 15 residues. Trimming removed 10 bases from V and 6 bases from J; junction bases left unmatched: 14. In germline, CDR1 is LNHDA, CDR2 SQIVND (reference sequence). The CDR3 DNA reads as TGTGCCACCACCCCGTCGGGACTAGGGAGCAATGAGCAGTTCTTC. Residues: CATTPSGLGSNEQFF.

This sequence joins TRBV7-2 and TRBJ2-5, with TRBD1 matching over 8 bases. The V gene's germline CDR1 is SGHTA and CDR2 FQGNSA. CDR3 length: 15 amino acids. V was pared by 5 bases and J by 5 bases, with 10 bases of the junction left unmatched. The CDR3 reads CASSQEAGGMETQYF. The CDR3 nucleotides are TGTGCCAGCAGCCAGGAGGCAGGGGGCATGGAGACCCAGTACTTC.

This chain joins TRBV13 and TRBJ1-2, with 9 bases aligning to TRBD1. V was clipped by 0 bases and J by 8 bases; unmatched bases: 7. The CDR3 totals 15 residues. Germline assignment: CDR1 PRHDT and CDR2 FYEKMQ (reference sequence). The CDR3 nucleotides read TGTGCCAGCAGCTTAGGGGGACAGGGTACTTACGGCTACACCTTC. Its protein product is CASSLGGQGTYGYTF.

This clone came up once. The V and J genes are TRBV6-5 and TRBJ2-7; 7 nucleotides line up with TRBD1. The CDR3 sequence is 15 residues long. Germline loops: CDR1 MNHEY, CDR2 SVGAGI. J lost 3 bases, V lost 0 bases, and 5 bases had no gene match. CDR3 bases: TGTGCCAGCAGTTACTCAGGGGACAGCTTCTACGAGCAGTACTTC. As protein: CASSYSGDSFYEQYF.

V and J are TRBV6-5 and TRBJ2-1; no clear D. Trimming cost V 6 bases and J 5 bases, with 5 bases left between them. Germline CDR1 MNHEY, CDR2 SVGAGI. The CDR3 consists of 11 residues. The CDR3 sequence: CASRSNNEQFF. CDR3 sequence (DNA): TGTGCCAGCAGAAGCAACAATGAGCAGTTCTTC.

The chain couples TRBV29-1 to TRBJ2-2; D may be TRBD2 (6 bases). The CDR3 totals 12 residues. The germline CDR1 and CDR2 sequences are SQVTM and ANQGSEA. The V and J ends lost 6 bases and 6 bases respectively, with 11 bases between them. In nucleotides, the CDR3 is TGCAGCGTGGGACTTGGCGCCGGGGAGCTGTTTTTT. Protein sequence: CSVGLGAGELFF.

J is TRBJ2-1 and V is TRBV27; 10 positions agree with TRBD1. The germline V gene has CDR1 MNHEY and CDR2 SMNVEV (reference sequence). CDR3 length equals 17 residues. V shed 5 bases and J 7 bases; nucleotides not matched to a gene: 14. CDR3 nucleotides: TGTGCCAGCAGTCCCCAGACAGGGGGCAAAGAAGGGAATGAGCAGTTCTTC. Its translation: CASSPQTGGKEGNEQFF.

This chain connects TRBV9 to TRBJ1-1, with TRBD1 as a possible D gene (5 bases). CDR1 and CDR2 from the germline V gene are SGDLS and YYNGEE. Trimming pared 1 base from V and 2 bases from J, leaving 15 bases between. The CDR3 is 16 amino acids. CDR3 nucleotides: TGTGCCAGCAGCGTAAAGGCTCAGGGCGGAAACACTGAAGCTTTCTTT. It encodes CASSVKAQGGNTEAFF. The full variable domain, with the rest looked up from reference TRBV9 and TRBJ1-1, is DSGVTQTPKHLITATGQRVTLRCSPRSGDLSVYWYQQSLDQGLQFLIQYYNGEERAKGNILERFSAQQFPDLHSELNLSSLELGDSALYFCASSVKAQGGNTEAFFGQGTRLTVV.

This rearrangement joins TRBV7-9 to TRBJ1-1, with a weak D call TRBD1 (6 bases). Looked up from germline, CDR1 is SEHNR and CDR2 is FQNEAQ (reference sequence). This CDR3 is built from 13 residues. V was shortened by 6 bases and J by 4 bases, with 12 bases between the two germline ends. CDR3 region: CASRQTDSTEAFF. The CDR3 DNA reads TGTGCCAGCAGACAAACGGACAGCACTGAAGCTTTCTTT.

The chain uses TRBV11-2 and TRBJ2-7; D gene unclear. This CDR3 is built from 14 residues. The V gene lost 7 bases and the J gene lost 3 bases, with 16 bases spanning the gap. The germline V gene encodes CDR1 SGHAT and CDR2 FQNNGV. The CDR3 DNA is TGTGCCAGCACTCTCGTGCAGGTTGGCTACGAGCAGTACTTC. As protein: CASTLVQVGYEQYF.

The V call is TRBV19, the J call TRBJ2-4; D is undetermined. The V and J ends lost 3 bases and 1 base respectively, with 19 bases between them. Germline CDR1 reads LNHDA; CDR2 reads SQIVND (reference sequence). CDR3 length: 18 residues. Written as DNA, the CDR3 is TGTGCCAGTAGTATTAGAGGTACTTCCATTAACGCCAAAAACATTCAGTACTTC. This translates into CASSIRGTSINAKNIQYF.

Only one count was recorded for this clone. V is TRBV5-1 and J is TRBJ2-1; no definite D call. The ends were cut back, 0 bases at V and 14 bases at J, with 12 bases in the middle. From germline, CDR1 is SGHRS and CDR2 YFSETQ. This CDR3 contains 12 residues. DNA of the CDR3: TGCGCCAGCAGCTTGGTAGAGGAGTTAAAGTTCTTC. Translating gives CASSLVEELKFF.

J is TRBJ2-7 and V is TRBV6-6, with D tentatively TRBD2 (6 bases). V lost 5 bases and J 3 bases, leaving 17 bases between the germline ends. Per germline, CDR1 MNHNY and CDR2 SVGAGI (reference sequence). The CDR3 length is 15 residues. Here the CDR3 DNA reads TGTGCCAGCAGTCCGATGCGACTAGGGCACTACGAGCAGTACTTC. It translates to CASSPMRLGHYEQYF.

The chain carries TRBV6-5 and TRBJ2-7; the match to TRBD1 covers 12 bases. Germline V CDR1 and CDR2: MNHEY, SVGAGI. V lost 6 bases to trimming and J lost 5 bases; unmatched junction nucleotides: 5. The CDR3 consists of 14 residues. The CDR3 DNA follows: TGTGCCAGCAGCCGGGACAGGGGGCTGAACGAGCAGTACTTC. Residues: CASSRDRGLNEQYF.

The chain employs TRBV7-2 and TRBJ2-4; 11 positions agree with TRBD2. The CDR3 extends over 19 amino acids. With V trimmed by 5 bases and J by 3 bases, 15 bases remained unmatched. Germline-derived CDR1 and CDR2 are SGHTA and FQGNSA. The CDR3 is CASSPQIKTSGIGKNIQYF. The CDR3 nucleotides read TGTGCCAGCAGCCCCCAAATCAAGACTAGCGGGATCGGCAAAAACATTCAGTACTTC.

The J gene is TRBJ2-7, the V gene TRBV18; tentative D call: TRBD2 (5 bases). This CDR3 spans 13 amino acids. CDR1 and CDR2 (germline): KGHSH, LQKENI. Trimming removed 6 bases from V and 0 bases from J, with 9 bases in between. This CDR3 is CASSRDRSYEQYF. In nucleotides, the CDR3 is TGTGCCAGCTCCCGGGATCGCTCCTACGAGCAGTACTTC.

The V call is TRBV4-1, the J call TRBJ1-1, with 10 bases fitting TRBD1. The V segment lost 4 bases and the J segment 0 bases; nucleotides outside the gene matches: 8. The CDR3 consists of 17 residues. CDR1 and CDR2 from the germline V gene are MGHRA and YSYEKL. The CDR3: CASSRLGQGELNTEAFF. CDR3 nucleotide sequence: TGCGCCAGCAGCCGCCTCGGACAGGGGGAATTGAACACTGAAGCTTTCTTT.

V gene TRBV5-8 combines with J gene TRBJ2-7; 10 nucleotides align to TRBD1. CDR1 is SGHTS, CDR2 YDEGEE, per germline. CDR3 length: 15 amino acids. Trimming removed 4 bases from V and 5 bases from J; junction bases left unmatched: 9. The CDR3 nucleotides are TGTGCCAGCAGCCTCGGTGGACAGGGGGTTAACGAGCAGTACTTC. Translated: CASSLGGQGVNEQYF.

The gene calls are TRBV10-3 and TRBJ2-3; 8 bases match TRBD1. Per germline, CDR1 ENHRY and CDR2 SYGVKD. This CDR3 is built from 16 residues. J lost 2 bases, V lost 0 bases, and 4 bases had no gene match. CDR3: CAISESQGALTDTQYF. In nucleotides, the CDR3 is TGTGCCATCAGTGAGTCGCAGGGGGCCCTCACAGATACGCAGTATTTT.

This clone was recorded a few times. The chain is built from TRBV11-2 and TRBJ2-7; 7 positions agree with TRBD2. The J segment lost 1 base and the V segment lost 2 bases, leaving 8 bases of the junction unmatched. This CDR3 region has 16 residues. Germline lookup yields CDR1 SGHAT and CDR2 FQNNGV. The CDR3 DNA reads TGTGCCAGCAGCTTAATTACTAGCGCTCCTTCCTACGAGCAGTACTTC. Encoded protein: CASSLITSAPSYEQYF.

The gene calls are TRBV27 and TRBJ1-1; 7 bases match TRBD1. Per the germline V gene, CDR1 is MNHEY and CDR2 is SMNVEV (reference sequence). V lost 6 bases to trimming and J lost 1 base; unmatched junction nucleotides: 2. This CDR3 contains 13 residues. CDR3 amino acids: CASRDRQNTEAFF. CDR3 nucleotides: TGTGCCAGCAGGGACAGGCAGAACACTGAAGCTTTCTTT.

In its sample, this clone was seen a few times. CDR3 sequence: CAISEWERGEAFF. DNA for the CDR3: TGTGCCATCAGTGAATGGGAGCGCGGTGAAGCTTTCTTT. This chain uses TRBV10-3 with TRBJ1-1; D gene uncertain. Germline V gene sequence: CDR1 ENHRY, CDR2 SYGVKD. The CDR3 runs to 13 residues. With 3 bases removed from V and 7 bases from J, the gap between germline ends came to 12 bases.

The chain links TRBV7-6 to TRBJ2-7; 10 bases fit TRBD2. The V gene's germline CDR1 is SGHVS and CDR2 FNYEAQ. With 1 base clipped from V and 9 bases from J, the junction kept 21 bases outside the gene matches. The CDR3 extends over 19 amino acids. The CDR3 loop is CASSLDALAGHLPPGGQYF. DNA of the CDR3: TGTGCCAGCAGCTTAGATGCACTAGCGGGACACCTCCCACCGGGCGGGCAGTACTTC.

The chain employs TRBV4-1 and TRBJ2-1, with 10 positions matching TRBD2. The CDR3 is 16 residues long. Trimming removed 6 bases from V and 8 bases from J; junction bases left unmatched: 13. Per germline, CDR1 MGHRA and CDR2 YSYEKL. The CDR3 loop reads CASSHPSLAGDHEQFF. Here the CDR3 DNA reads TGCGCCAGCAGTCACCCCAGCCTAGCGGGAGATCATGAGCAGTTCTTC.

This chain links TRBV5-1 with TRBJ2-1; TRBD2 matches 13 bases. The CDR3 loop spans 15 amino acids. With V trimmed by 5 bases and J by 6 bases, 5 bases remained unmatched. In germline, CDR1 is SGHRS, CDR2 YFSETQ. The CDR3 nucleotides are TGCGCCAGCAGAGAGGGACTAGCGGGACCCAATGAGCAGTTCTTC. This gives the protein CASREGLAGPNEQFF.